This TCR delta chain stems from a study of Vδ1+ human thymocytes. The study's findings and limits: Thymic TRG and TRD repertoires appeared highly polyclonal, with Gaussian CDR3 length distributions.

RNA was extracted from the cells and then reverse transcribed. The CDR3 regions were amplified by multiplex PCR from V-gene primers to a constant-region primer. TCRdb reanalysed the multiplex PCR reads with CATT. Seen here are some 55,000 delta-chain clones, around a sixth observed once, and the top ten hold about 0.5%. The germline V gene has CDR1 TSWWSYY and CDR2 QGS. The CDR3 has 19 amino acids. The V and J ends lost 0 bases and 7 bases, in that order; junction bases with no gene match: 19. Points on this clone: Its antigen is as yet unknown.

The receptor was derived from a boy under two years old who had congenital heart surgery. Sequencing was carried out using Vdelta1+ gamma-delta thymocytes from the thymus. Subset reported: FACS-sorted CD3+ TCRalphabeta- TCRVdelta1+ TCRVdelta2- thymocytes. The chain joins TRDV1 to TRDJ1; the match to TRDD3 covers 8 bases. The CDR3 DNA reads TGTGCTCTTGGGGAACTCCGCCCCTACGGTTGGGGATACCTCGCTAAACTCATCTTT. Its protein product is CALGELRPYGWGYLAKLIF.